What follows are 12 T cell receptor beta chains derived from one specimen sequenced in a study of neurological immune-mediated disorders. TCRdb redid the calling of the 5' RACE reads with MiXCR, one entry per CDR3 protein. The sample yields under 85,000 distinct CDR3 sequences, roughly 4.9% seen once. Source material: PBMCs. Receptors were obtained from a human donor with multiple sclerosis. The donor label of this sample is uncertain.

This clonotype was picked up many times. The rearrangement joins TRBV3-1 to TRBJ2-2; D not certain. Trimming removed 4 bases at V and 7 bases at J, with 4 bases between. In germline, CDR1 is LGHDT, CDR2 YNNKEL (reference sequence). The CDR3 loop spans 11 amino acids. The CDR3 DNA reads TGTGCCAGCAGCCGAAGCGGGGAGCTGTTTTTT. Residues: CASSRSGELFF.

This clonotype was seen repeatedly, ten times or more. The chain uses TRBV20-1 and TRBJ2-1, with 12 bases identical to TRBD2. CDR3 size: 16 residues. V shed 3 bases and J 7 bases; nucleotides not matched to a gene: 10. Germline V gives CDR1 DFQATT, CDR2 SNEGSKA (reference sequence). DNA for the CDR3: TGCAGTGCTAGCCTCTGGGGGCTAGCGGGGGGGAATGAGCAGTTCTTC. It translates to CSASLWGLAGGNEQFF.

Many counts were recorded for this clonotype. J is TRBJ2-7 and V is TRBV7-9; 9 bases map to TRBD1. The CDR3 consists of 15 residues. The V gene end was trimmed by 5 bases and the J gene end by 6 bases; junction bases not matched to a gene: 11. Per germline, CDR1 SEHNR and CDR2 FQNEAQ (reference sequence). The CDR3 sequence: CASSRPGTGLFEQYF. The CDR3 nucleotides are TGTGCCAGCAGCCGGCCCGGGACAGGGCTCTTCGAGCAGTACTTC.

This clonotype was seen ten or more times. V usage is TRBV24-1 and J usage is TRBJ1-5, with unresolved D. The CDR3 consists of 14 residues. Trimming removed 9 bases at V and 1 base at J, with 12 bases between. The V gene's germline CDR1 is KGHDR and CDR2 SFDVKD. This CDR3 is CATAPSESNQPQHF. The CDR3 nucleotides read TGTGCCACCGCGCCCAGTGAGAGCAATCAGCCCCAGCATTTT.

This clonotype was observed many times. The gene calls are TRBV20-1 and TRBJ2-3; D remains unclear. Germline V gene sequence: CDR1 DFQATT, CDR2 SNEGSKA (reference sequence). Trimming took 6 bases from V and 3 from J, leaving 19 bases between them. The CDR3 runs 15 residues. The chain's CDR3 is CSAAFTPHGTDTQYF. The CDR3 DNA is TGCAGTGCAGCCTTTACTCCGCATGGGACAGATACGCAGTATTTT.

This clonotype has at least ten counts. This chain uses TRBV6-5 with TRBJ1-2, with D perhaps TRBD1 (6 bases). Trimming removed 2 bases at V and 3 bases at J, with 19 bases between. The V gene's germline CDR1 is MNHEY and CDR2 SVGAGI. The CDR3 has 17 residues. CDR3 DNA: TGTGCCAGCAGTTACGTGACGGGGGCCCACCACGACTATGGCTACACCTTC. Translating it yields CASSYVTGAHHDYGYTF.

This sequence joins TRBV18 and TRBJ1-1; D gene uncertain. V lost 1 base to trimming and J lost 0 bases, with 6 bases between them. The CDR3 length is 14 residues. Germline CDR1 and CDR2: KGHSH and LQKENI. CDR3 nucleotides: TGTGCCAGCTCACCACGAGCCTTGAACACTGAAGCTTTCTTT. Translating gives CASSPRALNTEAFF. Supplemented by reference TRBV18 and TRBJ1-1, the full variable domain reads NAGVMQNPRHLVRRRGQEARLRCSPMKGHSHVYWYRQLPEEGLKFMVYLQKENIIDESGMPKERFSAEFPKEGPSILRIQQVVRGDSAAYFCASSPRALNTEAFFGQGTRLTVV.

This clonotype has at least ten counts. This rearrangement joins TRBV10-3 to TRBJ2-7; weak D call: TRBD2 (6 bases). CDR3 length: 14 residues. Germline V lookup: CDR1 ENHRY, CDR2 SYGVKD. Trimming cost V 8 bases and J 5 bases, with 19 bases left between them. The CDR3 region has the DNA TGTGCCATCCTGGGGGGTGGATCCGGCAACGAGCAGTACTTC. Its translation: CAILGGGSGNEQYF.

This clonotype was recorded at least ten times. The V call is TRBV6-5, the J call TRBJ2-7, with D maybe TRBD2 (5 bases). V was clipped by 5 bases and J by 8 bases, with 19 bases between them. Looked up from germline, CDR1 is MNHEY and CDR2 is SVGAGI. The CDR3 extends over 14 amino acids. The CDR3 DNA sequence: TGTGCCAGCAGTCCCCTGGACTCACCTACGAAGCAGTACTTC. Amino acid sequence: CASSPLDSPTKQYF.

In its sample, this clonotype was seen many times. The chain combines TRBV9 with TRBJ2-7, with D maybe TRBD1 (6 bases). CDR1 and CDR2 from the germline V gene are SGDLS and YYNGEE. Between the trimmed V and J ends, which lost 3 bases and 4 bases, there was a span of 14 bases. This CDR3 is built from 14 residues. The CDR3, as DNA: TGTGCCAGCAGCGCTCGGGACACCCCATACGAGCAGTACTTC. Protein: CASSARDTPYEQYF.

This clonotype showed up many times. V gene TRBV20-1 combines with J gene TRBJ1-2, with D uncertain. Germline V CDR1 and CDR2: DFQATT, SNEGSKA (reference sequence). Trimming removed 6 bases from V and 8 bases from J, with 10 bases in between. The CDR3 has 10 residues. In DNA, the CDR3 is TGCAGTGCCTACTGGTACGGCTACACCTTC. Amino acid sequence: CSAYWYGYTF.

This clonotype was picked up many times. The chain recombines TRBV10-3 with TRBJ2-5; possible D gene TRBD2, 5 bases. This CDR3 comprises 14 residues. The germline CDR1 and CDR2 sequences are ENHRY and SYGVKD. V was cut by 4 bases and J by 4 bases, with 13 bases left in between. The CDR3 is CAISAQYGGETQYF. The CDR3 nucleotides read TGTGCCATCAGTGCCCAATATGGAGGAGAGACCCAGTACTTC.